This T cell receptor beta chain was profiled in a study of shared clonotypes between healthy human individuals. Overall study findings and caveats: Genetic and exposure-history diversity was limited by the small donor number.

Per the germline V gene, CDR1 is SGHRS and CDR2 is YFSETQ. This CDR3 contains 15 residues. J lost 3 bases, V lost 0 bases, and 1 base had no gene match. Genomic DNA (from each subset) was split evenly across several immunoSEQ plates. The repertoire was sequenced with immunoSEQ multiplex PCR; TCRdb's copy has only in-frame clones and lacks some. The table has around 1.1 million clones, around three quarters seen once. In the case of this clone: Antigen unknown.

The rearrangement uses TRBV5-1 and TRBJ1-2; TRBD1 aligns across 11 bases. The sequenced sample was memory CD4+ T cells from PBMCs. The subset: CD45RA-negative fraction. The receptor's source is a man aged 18 to 30 in good health. Some clones in this sample may be carry-over from other donors' samples. The CDR3 DNA follows: TGCGCCAGCAGCTTGGGGACAGGGGGCGACTATGGCTACACCTTC. It translates to CASSLGTGGDYGYTF.